This T cell receptor (beta chain) came from a study of shared clonotypes between healthy human individuals. Regarding the study as a whole: It was only blood that was sampled, and tissue repertoires likely differ.

This clone was recorded once. Its matching antigen is unknown. The assay was immunoSEQ multiplex PCR, and TCRdb's table has in-frame clones only and misses some. The data contain around 500,000 clones, about 72% of them singletons. Adult donors, all healthy and HIV-negative, had no recent acute infections or vaccinations. About 100 million PBMCs were counted before genomic DNA extraction. The sequence was obtained from a middle-aged woman in good health. Some clones in this sample may be carry-over from other donors' samples. The sequenced material came from PBMCs.

The DNA of the CDR3 is TGTGCCAGTAGTATCAATCCATATGGCTACACCTTC. Its translation: CASSINPYGYTF. The chain has TRBV19 and TRBJ1-2, with unresolved D. This CDR3 comprises 12 residues. Germline CDR1 reads LNHDA; CDR2 reads SQIVND (reference sequence). V lost 3 bases, J lost 5 bases, and 7 bases lay in between.